This is a list of T cell receptor beta chains from one sample in a study of cytomegalovirus exposure and HLA in healthy donors. Here immunoSEQ multiplex PCR was the method, and the copy in TCRdb shows in-frame clones only, minus some. Here the sample spans 200,000 to 250,000 clones, approximately 82% being singletons. The sequencing sample was made of PBMCs. Receptor source: a woman aged 40-49 years in good health and CMV-seronegative. CDR3s include the opening cysteine and the closing phenylalanine or tryptophan. A D gene is named only where the DNA matches it firmly. Clone size is shown for a subset of rows, as once, few, many or a class of expanded clone.

V	D	J	size	length	DNA	CDR3
TRBV14	NA	TRBJ1-1	NA	17	TGTGCCAGCAGCCAAGATTGGGGGGGCACGGGGAACACTGAAGCTTTCTTT	CASSQDWGGTGNTEAFF
TRBV7-8	NA	TRBJ2-1	NA	15	TGTGCCAGCAGCTTCAGGGGTCTACGGGGAGATGAGCAGTTCTTC	CASSFRGLRGDEQFF
TRBV6-1	TRBD1	TRBJ2-7	NA	15	TGTGCCAGCAGTCCCGACAGGGCCCCTACCTACGAGCAGTACTTC	CASSPDRAPTYEQYF
TRBV13	NA	TRBJ2-3	few	14	TGTGCCAGCAGCCAGAGGACAGGCACAGATACGCAGTATTTT	CASSQRTGTDTQYF
TRBV27	TRBD1	TRBJ1-2	NA	14	TGTGCCAGCAGTTCGAGGGGGCTTAGCTATGGCTACACCTTC	CASSSRGLSYGYTF
TRBV5-5	TRBD1	TRBJ2-7	NA	14	TGTGCCAGCAGCCTGCGACAGGGGGCCTACGAGCAGTACTTC	CASSLRQGAYEQYF
TRBV2	TRBD2	TRBJ2-2	NA	16	TGTGCCAGCACTGACCGACTAGCGGGGGGTACCGGGGAGCTGTTTTTT	CASTDRLAGGTGELFF
TRBV5-1	TRBD1	TRBJ2-2	NA	15	TGCGCCAGCAGCAAAGGGACAGGGAACACCGGGGAGCTGTTTTTT	CASSKGTGNTGELFF
TRBV4-3	TRBD1	TRBJ2-2	NA	18	TGCGCCAGCAGCCTACGACAGGGGATATACGATGGCACCGGGGAGCTGTTTTTT	CASSLRQGIYDGTGELFF
TRBV19	TRBD1	TRBJ1-3	NA	14	TGTGCCAGTAGAGACAGGGGCTCTGGAAACACCATATATTTT	CASRDRGSGNTIYF
TRBV7-7	NA	TRBJ2-1	NA	16	TGTGCTAGCAGCTTAAGCTATGGCGGTACCTACAATGAGCAGTTCTTC	CASSLSYGGTYNEQFF
TRBV18	TRBD2	TRBJ2-7	NA	16	TGTGCCAGCTCACCGGTTATAGCGGGGGGGATCAACGAGCAGTACTTC	CASSPVIAGGINEQYF
TRBV2	NA	TRBJ1-2	NA	15	TGTGCCAGCAGTAGTCAGAGGACAGCTAACTATGGCTACACCTTC	CASSSQRTANYGYTF
TRBV30	TRBD1	TRBJ1-5	NA	15	TGTGCCTGGAGCAGTACAGGGGGCGCGTGGCAGCCCCAGCATTTT	CAWSSTGGAWQPQHF
TRBV5-1	NA	TRBJ1-6	NA	18	TGCGCCAGCAGTAGGAGGACAGACCCTAGCTCCTATAATTCACCCCTCCACTTT	CASSRRTDPSSYNSPLHF
TRBV7-3	NA	TRBJ2-2	few	14	TGTGCCAGCAGCTTAACACAGAACACCGGGGAGCTGTTTTTT	CASSLTQNTGELFF
TRBV9	TRBD2	TRBJ2-3	NA	15	TGTGCCAGCAGCGTAGCTGTTAGCGGGGGGGCCTCCGCGTATTTT	CASSVAVSGGASAYF
TRBV5-4	NA	TRBJ2-3	NA	13	TGTGCCGGGGGCGGGCCAAGCACAGATACGCAGTATTTT	CAGGGPSTDTQYF
TRBV6-6	NA	TRBJ1-1	NA	12	TGTGCCAGCAGTTTTAAGAACACTGAAGCTTTCTTT	CASSFKNTEAFF
TRBV2	TRBD2	TRBJ2-3	NA	16	TGTGCCAGCAGTGGGGGTCTTGGCGGGGGGGCTGATACGCAGTATTTT	CASSGGLGGGADTQYF
TRBV10-3	TRBD2	TRBJ2-3	NA	16	TGTGCCATCAGTGAGGGACTAGCGGGGTACACAGATACGCAGTATTTT	CAISEGLAGYTDTQYF
TRBV6-5	TRBD1	TRBJ1-6	NA	15	TGTGCCAGCAGTTTAACCGGGACAGCCCAAGGGACCCTCCACTTT	CASSLTGTAQGTLHF
TRBV5-6	TRBD2	TRBJ2-2	NA	15	TGTGCCAGCAGCTTAGGACTAGCGGGCACCGGGGAGCTGTTTTTT	CASSLGLAGTGELFF
TRBV29-1	NA	TRBJ2-1	NA	13	TGCAGCGTTGAGAGGAGCTCCTACAATGAGCAGTTCTTC	CSVERSSYNEQFF
TRBV18	TRBD1	TRBJ1-1	NA	15	TGTGCCAGCTCAGGGGACAGGTCTCTCAACACTGAAGCTTTCTTT	CASSGDRSLNTEAFF
TRBV19	NA	TRBJ2-7	NA	15	TGTGCCAGTAGTATTATTACCTACCACGGTTACGAGCAGTACTTC	CASSIITYHGYEQYF
TRBV4-1	NA	TRBJ2-3	NA	18	TGCGCCAGCAGCCATCCCCGAGGTGGGACAAACTACCCAGATACGCAGTATTTT	CASSHPRGGTNYPDTQYF
TRBV5-7	TRBD1	TRBJ1-2	few	19	TGTGCCAGCAGCTTGGCCTTCAGCGCGACAGGGGAGGAGGGTTATGGCTACACCTTC	CASSLAFSATGEEGYGYTF
TRBV7-2	NA	TRBJ2-3	NA	13	TGTGCCAGCAGGCTACAGGGTACAGATACGCAGTATTTT	CASRLQGTDTQYF
TRBV2	TRBD2	TRBJ2-2	NA	16	TGTGCCAGCAGCCCGAGGGGCGGGGGGGCCTCCGGGGAGCTGTTTTTT	CASSPRGGGASGELFF
TRBV6-5	NA	TRBJ1-6	few	15	TGTGCCAGCACCGTTACGGGTTCCACGGGTTCACCCCTCCACTTT	CASTVTGSTGSPLHF
TRBV19	TRBD2	TRBJ2-7	NA	13	TGTGCCAGTAGTCCTAGCGGAATATACGAGCAGTACTTC	CASSPSGIYEQYF
TRBV7-2	TRBD1	TRBJ2-2	NA	16	TGTGCCAGCAGCCCCCAGGGGGTGGGGGTTTCCGGGGAGCTGTTTTTT	CASSPQGVGVSGELFF
TRBV5-6	TRBD1	TRBJ1-1	few	14	TGTGCCAGCAGCTTGGAGACAGGGGACACTGAAGCTTTCTTT	CASSLETGDTEAFF
TRBV7-2	NA	TRBJ2-1	NA	15	TGTGCCAGCAGCTTAGGTGTGTGGGGGCGGAATGAGCAGTTCTTC	CASSLGVWGRNEQFF
TRBV5-8	NA	TRBJ1-1	NA	14	TGTGCCAGCAGCTCGAGCCTCATGAACACTGAAGCTTTCTTT	CASSSSLMNTEAFF
TRBV7-6	NA	TRBJ2-1	NA	13	TGTGCCAGCAGCCAGGGAGGTTTTCGTGAGCAGTTCTTC	CASSQGGFREQFF